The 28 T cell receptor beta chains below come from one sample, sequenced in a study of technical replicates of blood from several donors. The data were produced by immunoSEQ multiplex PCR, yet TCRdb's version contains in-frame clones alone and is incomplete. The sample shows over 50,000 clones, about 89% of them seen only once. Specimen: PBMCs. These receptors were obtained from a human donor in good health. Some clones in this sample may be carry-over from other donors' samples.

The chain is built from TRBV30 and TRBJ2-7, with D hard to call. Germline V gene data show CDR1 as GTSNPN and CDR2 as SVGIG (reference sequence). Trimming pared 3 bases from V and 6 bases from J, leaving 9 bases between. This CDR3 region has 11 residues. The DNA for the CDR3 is TGTGCCTGGAGCGAAAACTCCGAGCAGTACTTC. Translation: CAWSENSEQYF.

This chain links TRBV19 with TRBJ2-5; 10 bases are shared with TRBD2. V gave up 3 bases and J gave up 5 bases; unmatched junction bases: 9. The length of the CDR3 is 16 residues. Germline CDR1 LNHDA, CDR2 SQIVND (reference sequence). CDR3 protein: CASSIVSGRSRETQYF. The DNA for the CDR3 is TGTGCCAGTAGTATCGTTAGCGGGAGGTCGAGGGAGACCCAGTACTTC. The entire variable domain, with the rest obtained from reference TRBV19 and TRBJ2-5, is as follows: DGGITQSPKYLFRKEGQNVTLSCEQNLNHDAMYWYRQDPGQGLRLIYYSQIVNDFQKGDIAEGYSVSREKKESFPLTVTSAQKNPTAFYLCASSIVSGRSRETQYFGPGTRLLVL.

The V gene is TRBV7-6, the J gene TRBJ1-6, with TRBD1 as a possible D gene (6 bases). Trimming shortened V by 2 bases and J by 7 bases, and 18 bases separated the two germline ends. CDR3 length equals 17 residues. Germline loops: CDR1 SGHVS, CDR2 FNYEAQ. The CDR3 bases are TGTGCCAGCAGCTTATCCTGGGGGCAGGGAGTAAATTCACCCCTCCACTTT. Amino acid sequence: CASSLSWGQGVNSPLHF.

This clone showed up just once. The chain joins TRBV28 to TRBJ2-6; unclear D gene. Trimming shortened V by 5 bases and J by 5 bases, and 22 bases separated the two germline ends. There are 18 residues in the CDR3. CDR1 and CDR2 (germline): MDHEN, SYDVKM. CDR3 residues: CASSKHNLTQSRANVLTF. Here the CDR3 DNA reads TGTGCCAGCAGTAAACACAACTTGACACAAAGTCGGGCCAACGTCCTGACTTTC.

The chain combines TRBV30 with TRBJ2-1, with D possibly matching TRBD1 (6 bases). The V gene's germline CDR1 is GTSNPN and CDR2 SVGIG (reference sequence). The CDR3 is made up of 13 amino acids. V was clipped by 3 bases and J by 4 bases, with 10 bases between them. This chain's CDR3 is CAWRTGAYNEQFF. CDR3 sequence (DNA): TGTGCCTGGAGGACAGGAGCATACAATGAGCAGTTCTTC.

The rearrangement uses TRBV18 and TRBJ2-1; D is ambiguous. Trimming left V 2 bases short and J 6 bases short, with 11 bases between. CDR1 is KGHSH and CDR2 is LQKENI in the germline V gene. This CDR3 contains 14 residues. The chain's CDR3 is CASSPAGFINEQFF. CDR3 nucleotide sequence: TGTGCCAGCTCACCAGCAGGATTTATCAATGAGCAGTTCTTC.

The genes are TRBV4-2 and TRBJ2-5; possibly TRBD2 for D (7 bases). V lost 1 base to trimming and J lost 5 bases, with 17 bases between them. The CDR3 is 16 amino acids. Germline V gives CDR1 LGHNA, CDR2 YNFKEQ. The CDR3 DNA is TGTGCCAGCAGCCAAGTGACGGGGGGCCCCGGGGAGACCCAGTACTTC. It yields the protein CASSQVTGGPGETQYF.

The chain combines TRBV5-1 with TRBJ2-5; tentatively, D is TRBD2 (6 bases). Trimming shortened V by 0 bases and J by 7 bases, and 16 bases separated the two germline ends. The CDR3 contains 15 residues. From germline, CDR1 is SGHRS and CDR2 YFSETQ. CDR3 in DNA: TGCGCCAGCAGCTTGGAGGAGGGCTCCCTATGGACCCAGTACTTC. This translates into CASSLEEGSLWTQYF.

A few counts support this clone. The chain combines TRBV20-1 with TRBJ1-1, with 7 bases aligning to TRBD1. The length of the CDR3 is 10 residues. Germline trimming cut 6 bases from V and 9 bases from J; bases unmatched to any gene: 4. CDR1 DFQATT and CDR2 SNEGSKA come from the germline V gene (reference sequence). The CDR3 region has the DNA TGCAGTGCCTTGACAGGGAAAGCTTTCTTT. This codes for CSALTGKAFF.

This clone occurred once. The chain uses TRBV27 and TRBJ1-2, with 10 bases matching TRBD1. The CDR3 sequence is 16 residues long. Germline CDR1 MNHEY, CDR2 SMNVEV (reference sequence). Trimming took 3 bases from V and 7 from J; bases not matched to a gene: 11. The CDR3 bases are TGTGCCAGCAGTTTTTCCGGGACAGGGGACTGGAGTGGCTACACCTTC. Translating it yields CASSFSGTGDWSGYTF.

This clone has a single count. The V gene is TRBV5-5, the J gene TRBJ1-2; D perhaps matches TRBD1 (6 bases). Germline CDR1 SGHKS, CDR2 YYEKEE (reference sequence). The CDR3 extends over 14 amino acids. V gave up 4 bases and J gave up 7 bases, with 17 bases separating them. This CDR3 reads CASSPGAGGSGYTF. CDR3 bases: TGTGCCAGCAGCCCCGGGGCGGGGGGCAGTGGCTACACCTTC. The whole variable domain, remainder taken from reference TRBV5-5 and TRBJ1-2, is DAGVTQSPTHLIKTRGQQVTLRCSPISGHKSVSWYQQVLGQGPQFIFQYYEKEERGRGNFPDRFSARQFPNYSSELNVNALLLGDSALYLCASSPGAGGSGYTFGSGTRLTVV.

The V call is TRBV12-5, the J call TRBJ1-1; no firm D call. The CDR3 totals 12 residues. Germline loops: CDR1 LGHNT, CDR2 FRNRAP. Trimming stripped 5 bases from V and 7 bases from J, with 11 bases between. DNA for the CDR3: TGTGCTAGTGGTATAACGGAGGTTGAAGCTTTCTTT. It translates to CASGITEVEAFF.

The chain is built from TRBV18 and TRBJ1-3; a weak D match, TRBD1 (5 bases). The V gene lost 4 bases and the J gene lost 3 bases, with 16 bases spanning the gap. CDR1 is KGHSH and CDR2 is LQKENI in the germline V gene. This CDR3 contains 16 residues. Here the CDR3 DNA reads TGTGCCAGCTCACTGGGACTTTCGACGGGTGGAAACACCATATATTTT. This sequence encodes CASSLGLSTGGNTIYF. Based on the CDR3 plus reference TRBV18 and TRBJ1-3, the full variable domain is NAGVMQNPRHLVRRRGQEARLRCSPMKGHSHVYWYRQLPEEGLKFMVYLQKENIIDESGMPKERFSAEFPKEGPSILRIQQVVRGDSAAYFCASSLGLSTGGNTIYFGEGSWLTVV.

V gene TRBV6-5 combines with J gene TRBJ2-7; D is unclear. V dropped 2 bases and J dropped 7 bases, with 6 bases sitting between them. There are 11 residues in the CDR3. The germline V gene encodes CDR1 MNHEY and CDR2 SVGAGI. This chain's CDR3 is CASSYGREQYF. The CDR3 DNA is TGTGCCAGCAGTTACGGCAGAGAGCAGTACTTC.

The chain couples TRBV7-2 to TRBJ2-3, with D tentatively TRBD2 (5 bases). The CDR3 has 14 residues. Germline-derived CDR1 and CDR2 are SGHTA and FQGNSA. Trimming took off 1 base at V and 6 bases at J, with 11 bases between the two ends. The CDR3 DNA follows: TGTGCCAGCAGCTTAGGCGGAGACTATGATACGCAGTATTTT. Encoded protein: CASSLGGDYDTQYF. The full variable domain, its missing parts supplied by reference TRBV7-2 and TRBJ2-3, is GAGVSQSPSNKVTEKGKDVELRCDPISGHTALYWYRQSLGQGLEFLIYFQGNSAPDKSGLPSDRFSAERTGGSVSTLTIQRTQQEDSAVYLCASSLGGDYDTQYFGPGTRLTVL.

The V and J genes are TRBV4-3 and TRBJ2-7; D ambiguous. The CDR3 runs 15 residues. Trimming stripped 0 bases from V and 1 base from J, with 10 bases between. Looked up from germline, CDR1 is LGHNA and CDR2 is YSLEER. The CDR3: CASSQDQSESYEQYF. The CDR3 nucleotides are TGCGCCAGCAGCCAAGATCAATCCGAGTCCTACGAGCAGTACTTC.

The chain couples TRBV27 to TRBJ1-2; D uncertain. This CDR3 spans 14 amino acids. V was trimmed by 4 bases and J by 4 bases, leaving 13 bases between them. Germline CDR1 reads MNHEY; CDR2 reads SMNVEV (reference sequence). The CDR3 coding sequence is TGTGCCAGCAGTTCGCCACTCAGAGGCTATGGCTACACCTTC. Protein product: CASSSPLRGYGYTF.

The CDR3 reads CASSYGRSNYGYTF. In nucleotides, the CDR3 is TGTGCCAGCAGTTACGGCAGGTCTAACTATGGCTACACCTTC. This chain joins TRBV6-6 and TRBJ1-2, with no clear D. V was pared by 2 bases and J by 0 bases, with 7 bases between. The CDR3 contains 14 residues. Looked up from germline, CDR1 is MNHNY and CDR2 is SVGAGI (reference sequence).

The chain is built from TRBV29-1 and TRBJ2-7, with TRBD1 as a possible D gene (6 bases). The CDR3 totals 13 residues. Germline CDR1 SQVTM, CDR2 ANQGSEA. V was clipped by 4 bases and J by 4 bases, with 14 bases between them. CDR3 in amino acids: CSVGGRGKYEQYF. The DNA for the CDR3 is TGCAGCGTTGGGGGCAGGGGCAAATACGAGCAGTACTTC.

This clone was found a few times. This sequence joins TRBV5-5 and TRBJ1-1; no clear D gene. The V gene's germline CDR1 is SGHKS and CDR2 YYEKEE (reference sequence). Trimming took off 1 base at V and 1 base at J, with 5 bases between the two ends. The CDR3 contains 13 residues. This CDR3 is CASSLIRNTEAFF. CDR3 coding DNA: TGTGCCAGCAGCTTGATTAGGAACACTGAAGCTTTCTTT.

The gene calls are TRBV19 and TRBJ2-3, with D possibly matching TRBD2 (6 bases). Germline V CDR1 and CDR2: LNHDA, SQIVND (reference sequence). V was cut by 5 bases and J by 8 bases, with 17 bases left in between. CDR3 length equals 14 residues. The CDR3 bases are TGTGCCAGTAGTCTGAAATCGGTGGGGGGTACGCAGTATTTT. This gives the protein CASSLKSVGGTQYF.

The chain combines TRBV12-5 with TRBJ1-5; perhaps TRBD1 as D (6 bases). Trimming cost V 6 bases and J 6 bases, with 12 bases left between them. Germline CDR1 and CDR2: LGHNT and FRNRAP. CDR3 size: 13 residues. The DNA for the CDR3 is TGTGCTAGTGGATCAGGCAGGGGTCAGCCCCAGCATTTT. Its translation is CASGSGRGQPQHF. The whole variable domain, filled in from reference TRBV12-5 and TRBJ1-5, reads DARVTQTPRHKVTEMGQEVTMRCQPILGHNTVFWYRQTMMQGLELLAYFRNRAPLDDSGMPKDRFSAEMPDATLATLKIQPSEPRDSAVYFCASGSGRGQPQHFGDGTRLSIL.

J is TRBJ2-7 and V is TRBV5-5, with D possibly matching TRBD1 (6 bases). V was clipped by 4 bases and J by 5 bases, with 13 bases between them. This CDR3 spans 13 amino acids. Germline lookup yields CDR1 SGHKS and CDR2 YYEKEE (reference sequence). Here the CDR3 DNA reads TGTGCCAGCAGCCTTTACAGGGTTCACGAGCAGTACTTC. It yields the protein CASSLYRVHEQYF.

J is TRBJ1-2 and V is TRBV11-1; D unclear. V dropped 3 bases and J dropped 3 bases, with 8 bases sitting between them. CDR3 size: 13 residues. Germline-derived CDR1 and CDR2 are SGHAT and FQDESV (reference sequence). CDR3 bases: TGTGCCAGCAGCTTGAAGAGAGACTATGGCTACACCTTC. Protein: CASSLKRDYGYTF.

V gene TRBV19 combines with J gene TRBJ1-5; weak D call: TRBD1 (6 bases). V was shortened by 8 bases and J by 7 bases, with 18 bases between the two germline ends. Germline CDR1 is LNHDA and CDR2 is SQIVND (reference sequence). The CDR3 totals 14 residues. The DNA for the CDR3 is TGTGCCAGTGGGCGGGGGGGCGACGGACAGCCCCAGCATTTT. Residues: CASGRGGDGQPQHF. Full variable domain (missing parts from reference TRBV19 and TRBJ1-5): DGGITQSPKYLFRKEGQNVTLSCEQNLNHDAMYWYRQDPGQGLRLIYYSQIVNDFQKGDIAEGYSVSREKKESFPLTVTSAQKNPTAFYLCASGRGGDGQPQHFGDGTRLSIL.

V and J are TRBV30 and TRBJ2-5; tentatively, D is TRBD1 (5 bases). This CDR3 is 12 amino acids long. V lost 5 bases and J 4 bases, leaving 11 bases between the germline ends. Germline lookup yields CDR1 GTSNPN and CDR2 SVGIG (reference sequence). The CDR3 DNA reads TGTGCCTGGGGCCTTCAGGGAGAGACCCAGTACTTC. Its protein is CAWGLQGETQYF.

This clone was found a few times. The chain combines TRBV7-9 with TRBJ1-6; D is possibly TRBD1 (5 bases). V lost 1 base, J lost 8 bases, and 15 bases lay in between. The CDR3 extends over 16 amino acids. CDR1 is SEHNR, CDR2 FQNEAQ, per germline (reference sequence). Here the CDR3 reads CASSLGAGYTDSPLHF. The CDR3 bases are TGTGCCAGCAGCTTAGGCGCAGGGTATACGGATTCACCCCTCCACTTT.

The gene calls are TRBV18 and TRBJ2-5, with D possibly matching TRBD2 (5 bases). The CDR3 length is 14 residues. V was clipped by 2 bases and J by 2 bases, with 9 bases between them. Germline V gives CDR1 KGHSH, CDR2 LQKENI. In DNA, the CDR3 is TGTGCCAGCTCACCAACGGGGAATCAAGAGACCCAGTACTTC. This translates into CASSPTGNQETQYF.